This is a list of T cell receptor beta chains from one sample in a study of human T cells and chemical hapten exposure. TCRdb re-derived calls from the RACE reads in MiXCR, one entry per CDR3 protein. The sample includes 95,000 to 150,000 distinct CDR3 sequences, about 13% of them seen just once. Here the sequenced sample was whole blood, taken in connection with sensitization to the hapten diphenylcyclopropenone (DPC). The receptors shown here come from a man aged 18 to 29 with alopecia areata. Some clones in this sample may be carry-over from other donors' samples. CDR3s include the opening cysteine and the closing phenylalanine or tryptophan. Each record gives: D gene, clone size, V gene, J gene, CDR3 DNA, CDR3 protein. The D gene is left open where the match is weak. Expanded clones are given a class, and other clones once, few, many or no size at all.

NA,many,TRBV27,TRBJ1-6,TGTGCCAGCAAGGGGACCTATAATTCAGCCCTCCACTTT,CASKGTYNSALHF
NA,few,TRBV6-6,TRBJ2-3,TGTGCCAGCAGTACGCATGAAACAGATACGCAGTATTTT,CASSTHETDTQYF
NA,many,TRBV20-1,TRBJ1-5,TGCAGTGCTAAAGGGCCAGGGGTGGATCAGCCCCAGCATTTT,CSAKGPGVDQPQHF
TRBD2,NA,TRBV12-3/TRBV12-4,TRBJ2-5,TGTGCCAGCAGTCCGAGGACTAGCTACGAGACCCAGTACTTC,CASSPRTSYETQYF
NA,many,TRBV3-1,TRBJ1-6,TGTGCCAGCAGCCAAGAGCCAGCCCTAAGGGATTCACCCCTCCACTTT,CASSQEPALRDSPLHF
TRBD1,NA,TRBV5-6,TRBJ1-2,TGTGCCAGCAGCTACTGGACAGGGCACTATGGCTACACCTTC,CASSYWTGHYGYTF
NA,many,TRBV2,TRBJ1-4,TGTGCCAGCAGCAATTACTATCGGGACGGTTATGAAAAACTGTTTTTT,CASSNYYRDGYEKLFF
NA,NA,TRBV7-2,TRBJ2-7,TGTGCCAGCAGCCGAGAGGCCGGGGGCCACGGCGAGCAGTACTTC,CASSREAGGHGEQYF
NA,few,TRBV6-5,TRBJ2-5,TGTGCCAGCAGTCAGCAGGGTAGGGGGGAGACCCAGTACTTC,CASSQQGRGETQYF
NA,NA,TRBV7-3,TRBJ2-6,TGTGCCAGCAGCTTATTCCACTCTGGGGCCAACGTCCTGACTTTC,CASSLFHSGANVLTF
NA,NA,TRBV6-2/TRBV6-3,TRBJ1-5,TGTGCCAGCAGCCGGGACGTCAATCAGCCCCAGCATTTT,CASSRDVNQPQHF
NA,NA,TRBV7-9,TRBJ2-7,TGTGCCAGCAGCTTAGAGTCGCACGAGCAGTACTTC,CASSLESHEQYF
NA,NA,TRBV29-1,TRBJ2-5,TGCAGCGTTGAAGAACCCACAGGGAGGTACCAAGAGACCCAGTACTTC,CSVEEPTGRYQETQYF
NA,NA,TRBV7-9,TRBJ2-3,TGTGCCAGCAGCCCGGGTGGAACGAGCACAGATACGCAGTATTTT,CASSPGGTSTDTQYF
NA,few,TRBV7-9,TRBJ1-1,TGTGCCAGCCTACTCATACAGGGGAACACTGAAGCTTTCTTT,CASLLIQGNTEAFF
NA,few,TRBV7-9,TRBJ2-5,TGTGCCAGCAGCCCCTTATCCCCAGAGACCCAGTACTTC,CASSPLSPETQYF
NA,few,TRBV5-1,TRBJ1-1,TGCGCCAGCAGCTTGTGGGGGATGAACACTGAAGCTTTCTTT,CASSLWGMNTEAFF
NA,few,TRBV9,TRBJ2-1,TGTGCCAGCAGCGTACAGGCAGCGGCCTACAATGAGCAGTTCTTC,CASSVQAAAYNEQFF
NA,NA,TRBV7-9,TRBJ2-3,TGTGCCAGCAGCTCCCAAAAGGATACGCAGTATTTT,CASSSQKDTQYF
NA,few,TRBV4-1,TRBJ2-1,TGCGCCAGCAGCCAAGTTGTAGTTCCTTACAATGAGCAGTTCTTC,CASSQVVVPYNEQFF
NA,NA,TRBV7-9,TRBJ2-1,TGTGCCAGCAGCCTCTTACGGAGCGGTTCGTGGGTTGAGCAGTTCTTC,CASSLLRSGSWVEQFF
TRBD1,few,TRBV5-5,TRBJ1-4,TGTGCCAGCAGCTTGGATGCAGGGGGCACCATTAATGAAAAACTGTTTTTT,CASSLDAGGTINEKLFF
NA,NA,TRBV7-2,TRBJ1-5,TGTGCCAGCAGCCCCGGGGTAGACTCCGGACAGCCCCAGCATTTT,CASSPGVDSGQPQHF
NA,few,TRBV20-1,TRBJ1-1,TGCAGTGCGGGTGAGACCAAAGCTTTCTTT,CSAGETKAFF
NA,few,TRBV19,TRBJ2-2,TGTGCCAGTAAGCCCAGGGGAAACACCGGGGAGCTGTTTTTT,CASKPRGNTGELFF
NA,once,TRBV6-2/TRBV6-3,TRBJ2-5,TGTGCCAGCTCAACCCCGGGACTGCCTACCGTGAGCCAGTACTTC,CASSTPGLPTVSQYF
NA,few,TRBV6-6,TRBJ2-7,TGTGCCAGCAGTTACTCGATACCGCGACCCAGGGTGATCTACGAGCAGTACTTC,CASSYSIPRPRVIYEQYF
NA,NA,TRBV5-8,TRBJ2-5,TGTGCCAGCAGCCTTTACACAGCCACCCCGGAGACCCAGTACTTC,CASSLYTATPETQYF
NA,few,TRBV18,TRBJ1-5,TGTGCCAGCTCACCTCCTGCCGGGGGAAGCAATCAGCCCCAGCATTTT,CASSPPAGGSNQPQHF
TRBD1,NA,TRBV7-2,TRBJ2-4,TGTGCCAGCAGCCTCGGACAGGGGCGAAGGAACATTCAGTACTTC,CASSLGQGRRNIQYF
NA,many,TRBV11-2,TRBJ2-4,TGTGCCAGCAGGAATGCAGGGGCCCGGTTAAACATTCAGTACTTC,CASRNAGARLNIQYF
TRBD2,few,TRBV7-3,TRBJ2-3,TGTGCCAGCAGCTCCGGGACTAGCGGGGGAGCTAGCACAGATACGCAGTATTTT,CASSSGTSGGASTDTQYF
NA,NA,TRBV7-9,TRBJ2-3,TGTGCCAGCAGCTTGAAAAGTGGGGCGCCAGATACGCAGTATTTT,CASSLKSGAPDTQYF
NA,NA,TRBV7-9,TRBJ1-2,TGTGCCAGCAGCTTAGATTATTTATCGGGACCAAACTATGGCTACACCTTC,CASSLDYLSGPNYGYTF
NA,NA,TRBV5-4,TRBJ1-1,TGTGCCAGCAGCCCGTCGGGACGGCTGGGCACTGAAGCTTTCTTT,CASSPSGRLGTEAFF
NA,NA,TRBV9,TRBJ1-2,TGTGCCAGCAGCGTTGAGGGGATCCTCGCCTATGGCTACACCTTC,CASSVEGILAYGYTF
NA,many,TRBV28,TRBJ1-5,TGTGCCAGCAGTTTAGGGGCATATAGCAATCAGCCCCAGCATTTT,CASSLGAYSNQPQHF
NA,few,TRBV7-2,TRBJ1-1,TGTGCCAGCAGCTTAGGGGGACGGGGTGTTGAAGCTTTCTTT,CASSLGGRGVEAFF
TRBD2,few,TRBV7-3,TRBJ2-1,TGTGCCAGCAGCTTAAGACTAGCGGGGGGCCACTACAATGAGCAGTTCTTC,CASSLRLAGGHYNEQFF
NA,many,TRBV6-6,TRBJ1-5,TGTGCCAGCAGTTACGGATTGGCTCAGCCCCAGCATTTT,CASSYGLAQPQHF
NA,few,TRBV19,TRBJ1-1,TGTGCCAGCCGGTGGAACGGCGGCCAGAACACTGAAGCTTTCTTT,CASRWNGGQNTEAFF
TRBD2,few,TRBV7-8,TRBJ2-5,TGTGCCAGCAGCTTTCCCCAGACTAGCGGCCAAGAGACCCAGTACTTC,CASSFPQTSGQETQYF
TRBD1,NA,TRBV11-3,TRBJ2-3,TGTGCCAGCAGCTCGCGCGGGACAGGGGCTCCACATACGCAGTATTTT,CASSSRGTGAPHTQYF
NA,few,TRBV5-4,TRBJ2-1,TGTGCCAGCAGCTTGGACCGGAGGGGCTCCTACAATGAGCAGTTCTTC,CASSLDRRGSYNEQFF
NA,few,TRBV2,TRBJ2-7,TGTGCCAGCAGTCCGGACAGTACCTACGAGCAGTACTTC,CASSPDSTYEQYF
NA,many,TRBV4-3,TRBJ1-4,TGCGCCAGCAGCCAAGATCAGGGGCGTGTTGAAAAACTGTTTTTT,CASSQDQGRVEKLFF
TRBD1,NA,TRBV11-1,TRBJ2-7,TGTGCCAGCAGCAAACGGACAGGGAGTTCCTACGAGCAGTACTTC,CASSKRTGSSYEQYF
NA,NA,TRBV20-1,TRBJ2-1,TGCAGTGCGGCAACAGGGTACTATGAGCAGTTCTTC,CSAATGYYEQFF
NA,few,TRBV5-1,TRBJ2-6,TGCGCCAGCTCCCATTGGGGAAGGTATGGGGCCAACGTCCTGACTTTC,CASSHWGRYGANVLTF
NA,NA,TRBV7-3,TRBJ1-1,TGTGCCAGCAGCCCCCAAAGTGACCGGACTCAAGCTTTCTTT,CASSPQSDRTQAFF
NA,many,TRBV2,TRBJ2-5,TGTGCCAGCAGTGAAGCTAGCACATCTGGAGAGACCCAGTACTTC,CASSEASTSGETQYF
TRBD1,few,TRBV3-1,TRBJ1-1,TGTGCCAGCAGTCTAGAAGGAGTGGGACAGGGGGAAGCTTTCTTT,CASSLEGVGQGEAFF
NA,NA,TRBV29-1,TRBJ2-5,TGCAGCGTTGAAGGCGCAGGGAGAACGGAGACCCAGTACTTC,CSVEGAGRTETQYF